The 22 T cell receptor beta chains listed next were all sequenced from one sample in a study of beta chain features in type 1 diabetes. cDNA synthesis used the whole RNA isolate, giving expressed TCRB sequences. Produced via immunoSEQ multiplex PCR; TCRdb's table is partial and in-frame only. The sample includes a few hundred thousand clones, about 25% of them seen just once. The sample comprised central memory CD4+ T cells from blood. The receptors were sampled from a man aged 25 to 40 in good health.

The chain combines TRBV7-2 with TRBJ1-2; no definite D call. The CDR3 has 12 amino acids. CDR1 is SGHTA, CDR2 FQGNSA, per germline. V lost 3 bases, J lost 5 bases, and 7 bases lay in between. CDR3 nucleotides: TGTGCCAGCAGCTTCGACCGATATGGCTACACCTTC. Encoded protein: CASSFDRYGYTF.

The chain couples TRBV6-1 to TRBJ2-3, with TRBD1 matching 7 bases. The CDR3 length is 13 residues. The germline V gene has CDR1 MNHNS and CDR2 SASEGT. V dropped 2 bases and J dropped 6; count of bases not matched to a gene: 2. The CDR3 region is CASSEQGEDTQYF. CDR3 DNA sequence: TGTGCCAGCAGTGAACAGGGGGAGGATACGCAGTATTTT.

V is TRBV25-1 and J is TRBJ2-7; 7 bases are a match to TRBD2. Germline V gene lookup returns CDR1 MGHDK and CDR2 SYGVNS. CDR3 size: 14 residues. The ends lost 2 bases at V and 4 bases at J; junction bases unmatched: 5. CDR3 bases: TGTGCCAGCAGTGAACCCGGACTAGGGTACGAGCAGTACTTC. Translating gives CASSEPGLGYEQYF.

The chain has TRBV4-3 and TRBJ2-4; perhaps TRBD2 as D (5 bases). Trimming left V 5 bases short and J 3 bases short, with 14 bases between. There are 15 residues in the CDR3. Germline V lookup: CDR1 LGHNA, CDR2 YSLEER. The CDR3 nucleotides read TGCGCCAGCAGCGAGGACGGAGGAGGCAAAAACATTCAGTACTTC. Amino acids: CASSEDGGGKNIQYF.

The rearrangement links TRBV5-6 to TRBJ2-5; maybe TRBD1 (5 bases). CDR3 length equals 13 residues. Germline V gene data show CDR1 as SGHDT and CDR2 as YYEEEE. With 0 bases removed from V and 4 bases from J, the gap between germline ends came to 7 bases. CDR3 DNA: TGTGCCAGCAGCTTGGACAGGTCAGAGACCCAGTACTTC. Its protein product is CASSLDRSETQYF.

The V gene is TRBV25-1, the J gene TRBJ2-5; D not certain. Germline CDR1 reads MGHDK; CDR2 reads SYGVNS. This CDR3 comprises 13 residues. V was clipped by 4 bases and J by 4 bases, with 10 bases between them. The CDR3 coding sequence is TGTGCCAGCAGTGCTGTTGGTTTAGAGACCCAGTACTTC. Its translation is CASSAVGLETQYF. Complete variable domain (other parts from reference TRBV25-1 and TRBJ2-5): EADIYQTPRYLVIGTGKKITLECSQTMGHDKMYWYQQDPGMELHLIHYSYGVNSTEKGDLSSESTVSRIRTEHFPLTLESARPSHTSQYLCASSAVGLETQYFGPGTRLLVL.

This clone has ten or more counts. The chain combines TRBV30 with TRBJ2-1; perhaps D is TRBD1 or TRBD2 (6 bases each). V dropped 2 bases and J dropped 0 bases, with 17 bases sitting between them. This CDR3 is 17 amino acids long. Germline assignment: CDR1 GTSNPN and CDR2 SVGIG (reference sequence). The CDR3 protein is CAWSLPGASSSYNEQFF. DNA for the CDR3: TGTGCCTGGAGTCTCCCGGGGGCCTCAAGCTCCTACAATGAGCAGTTCTTC.

This clone was detected only a few times. This clone may be a read error of a much larger clone one base away. The chain couples TRBV7-2 to TRBJ2-2; D gene ambiguous. The length of the CDR3 is 11 residues. The germline V gene encodes CDR1 SGHTA and CDR2 FQGNSA. V was shortened by 5 bases and J by 9 bases, with 7 bases between the two germline ends. CDR3 sequence: CASSLSRELFF. CDR3 sequence (DNA): TGTGCCAGCAGCCTTTCCCGGGAGCTGTTTTTT.

For the CDR3, the DNA is TGTGCCAGCAGTTACCGGGACTCCGGTACCCACGAGCAGTACTTC. It specifies CASSYRDSGTHEQYF. The chain employs TRBV27 and TRBJ2-7; D possibly corresponds to TRBD2 (6 bases). CDR1 is MNHEY and CDR2 is SMNVEV in the germline V gene (reference sequence). Trimming removed 4 bases at V and 5 bases at J, with 18 bases between. CDR3 length equals 15 residues.

This clone was found a few times. V and J are TRBV7-9 and TRBJ1-1; tentatively, D is TRBD1 (5 bases). Looked up from germline, CDR1 is SEHNR and CDR2 is FQNEAQ (reference sequence). There are 13 residues in the CDR3. V was trimmed by 8 bases and J by 5 bases, leaving 15 bases between them. The CDR3 sequence: CASGWGPGTEAFF. CDR3 in DNA: TGTGCCAGCGGGTGGGGCCCAGGGACTGAAGCTTTCTTT.

As regards this clone: Additional DNA sequences in this sample encode the identical CDR3. This chain links TRBV30 with TRBJ2-1; D is unclear. V lost 3 bases, J lost 1 base, and 4 bases lay in between. The CDR3 is 12 residues long. Germline V CDR1 and CDR2: GTSNPN, SVGIG (reference sequence). The CDR3 sequence is CAWRGSYNEQFF. CDR3 nucleotides: TGTGCCTGGAGGGGTTCCTACAATGAGCAGTTCTTC.

The table lists this clone with a few counts. The genes are TRBV4-3 and TRBJ2-1, with 12 bases matching TRBD2. V trimming: 1 base; J trimming: 3 bases; junction bases outside the gene matches: 4. Germline CDR1 and CDR2: LGHNA and YSLEER. The CDR3 spans 17 residues. DNA of the CDR3: TGCGCCAGCAGCCAAGGCCGGGGACTAGCGGGCTACAATGAGCAGTTCTTC. Residues: CASSQGRGLAGYNEQFF.

There are a few counts of this clone. The chain joins TRBV7-2 to TRBJ1-1; 8 bases line up with TRBD1. This CDR3 is 14 amino acids long. CDR1 SGHTA and CDR2 FQGNSA come from the germline V gene. The J segment lost 6 bases and the V segment lost 1 base, leaving 4 bases of the junction unmatched. CDR3 in DNA: TGTGCCAGCAGCTTAGTGTCAGGGGGCTCTGAAGCTTTCTTT. This encodes CASSLVSGGSEAFF.

V is TRBV14 and J is TRBJ2-5; 8 bases fit TRBD2. J was trimmed by 5 bases and V by 3 bases; bases with no gene match: 5. Germline V lookup: CDR1 SGHDN, CDR2 FVKESK. This CDR3 spans 14 amino acids. The CDR3 loop is CASSQTGGGETQYF. The CDR3 DNA sequence: TGTGCCAGCAGCCAGACCGGCGGGGGGGAGACCCAGTACTTC.

The chain couples TRBV9 to TRBJ2-7, with D hard to call. This CDR3 spans 13 amino acids. V gave up 2 bases and J gave up 2 bases, with 8 bases separating them. Germline V gene lookup returns CDR1 SGDLS and CDR2 YYNGEE. The CDR3 sequence: CASSVDQTYEQYF. CDR3 nucleotide sequence: TGTGCCAGCAGCGTCGACCAGACCTACGAGCAGTACTTC.

The chain has TRBV7-9 and TRBJ2-7; 16 positions match TRBD2. The CDR3 length is 17 residues. Germline V CDR1 and CDR2: SEHNR, FQNEAQ (reference sequence). The trim removed 5 bases at V and 5 bases at J, leaving 9 bases unmatched. As DNA, the CDR3 is TGTGCCAGCAGCCCCCCCGGGACTAGCGGGAGGGCACACGAGCAGTACTTC. This codes for CASSPPGTSGRAHEQYF.

This CDR3 is CASSLVVGLESYNEQFF. The CDR3 DNA follows: TGTGCCAGCAGCTTGGTAGTGGGCCTGGAATCCTACAATGAGCAGTTCTTC. V and J are TRBV5-8 and TRBJ2-1; D call uncertain. The germline V gene has CDR1 SGHTS and CDR2 YDEGEE. V was cut by 0 bases and J by 1 base, with 14 bases left in between. The CDR3 extends over 17 amino acids. Combining the CDR3 with reference TRBV5-8 and TRBJ2-1 gives the whole variable domain EAGVTQSPTHLIKTRGQQATLRCSPISGHTSVYWYQQALGLGLQFLLWYDEGEERNRGNFPPRFSGRQFPNYSSELNVNALELEDSALYLCASSLVVGLESYNEQFFGPGTRLTVL.

The DNA for the CDR3 is TGTGCCACCAGCAGAAGGGGCAGGACCACAGATACGCAGTATTTT. It codes for CATSRRGRTTDTQYF. This rearrangement joins TRBV15 to TRBJ2-3; TRBD1 is a possible D gene (5 bases). CDR1 is LNHNV, CDR2 YYDKDF, per germline (reference sequence). V gave up 2 bases and J gave up 2 bases, with 11 bases separating them. CDR3 length: 15 residues. Filled out from reference TRBV15 and TRBJ2-3, the complete variable domain reads DAMVIQNPRYQVTQFGKPVTLSCSQTLNHNVMYWYQQKSSQAPKLLFHYYDKDFNNEADTPDNFQSRRPNTSFCFLDIRSPGLGDTAMYLCATSRRGRTTDTQYFGPGTRLTVL.

In the case of this clone: This may arise from a read error, as a much more abundant clone is one base away. The same CDR3 can be traced to other DNA sequences in this sample. This chain uses TRBV11-3 with TRBJ2-5, with D uncertain. This CDR3 contains 12 residues. With 1 base removed from V and 4 bases from J, the gap between germline ends came to 4 bases. CDR1 is SGHNT, CDR2 YENEEA, per germline. In DNA form, the CDR3 reads TGTGCCAGCAGCTTAGGGTCAGAGACCCAGTACTTC. Protein: CASSLGSETQYF.

This clone was seen more than once but under ten times. The V call is TRBV6-1, the J call TRBJ1-2; D gene ambiguous. The germline V and J ends were trimmed by 2 bases and 3 bases, with 7 bases remaining between them. CDR1 is MNHNS and CDR2 is SASEGT in the germline V gene. CDR3 length: 13 residues. The CDR3 reads CASSESTDYGYTF. CDR3 DNA sequence: TGTGCCAGCAGTGAAAGTACAGACTATGGCTACACCTTC.

The chain uses TRBV29-1 and TRBJ1-2; D remains ambiguous. V was cut by 5 bases and J by 0 bases, with 4 bases left in between. The CDR3 has 11 residues. Germline-derived CDR1 and CDR2 are SQVTM and ANQGSEA. The CDR3 region has the DNA TGCAGCGTTATGTCTAACTATGGCTACACCTTC. Protein product: CSVMSNYGYTF.

For this clone: This specimen includes other DNA sequences encoding the same CDR3. The chain couples TRBV9 to TRBJ2-5; 12 bases agree with TRBD2. J was trimmed by 4 bases and V by 2 bases; bases with no gene match: 3. Per germline, CDR1 SGDLS and CDR2 YYNGEE. There are 15 residues in the CDR3. The CDR3 DNA follows: TGTGCCAGCAGCGTTGGACTAGCGGGATCAGAGACCCAGTACTTC. Translation gives CASSVGLAGSETQYF.